This T cell receptor (beta chain) derives from a study of T-cell memory formation after mild COVID-19. The trim removed 2 bases at V and 3 bases at J, leaving 7 bases unmatched. CDR3 length: 14 amino acids. Germline V lookup: CDR1 DFQATT, CDR2 SNEGSKA (reference sequence). One entry per CDR3 protein results from TCRdb running MiXCR on the 5' RACE reads. In the table there are about 400,000 distinct CDR3 sequences, about 22% of which are singletons. The clonotype comes from an adult woman who had mild COVID-19 (a few samples of this study predate the infection). Cell type and time point are not known. The sample consisted of PBMCs or a T cell subset sorted from them (not recorded which). V gene TRBV20-1 combines with J gene TRBJ2-7; 7 bases are a match to TRBD2. CDR3 sequence: CSARPAGRVYEQYF. The CDR3 nucleotides are TGCAGTGCTAGACCAGCGGGGAGAGTCTACGAGCAGTACTTC.